The source of this T cell receptor beta chain is a study of blood T cell repertoires in COVID-19 (TCRdb year 2020). Notes on the research overall: The collaborator samples originated in the United States, Italy and Spain and spanned the acute and convalescent phases of COVID-19. The material from the prospective study consisted of cDNA or gDNA derived from T cells, B-cell-depleted T cells, or PBMCs. Deeply sampled blood TCRbeta repertoires from subjects exposed to, actively infected with, or recovered from COVID-19 were included in the dataset. The repertoires were released in a freely available public database meant as a resource for research on the immune response to SARS-CoV-2. The samples were drawn from two sources: the first 160 participants of the ongoing ImmuneRACE study, and over 950 subjects contributed by 6 global collaborators. Nearly every sample came with metadata listing a de-identified subject ID, COVID-19 status, age in years and sex. Where available, HLA class I and class II types were obtained from metadata supplied by the sample provider rather than from assay-based typing. The paper as a whole reports these results and caveats: The quantity of clinical and demographic metadata differed by source and by participant and was supplied without curation.

Each collaborating institution followed its own protocols to collect whole blood in K2EDTA tubes. For TCRbeta analysis, collaborator samples were shipped as frozen whole blood, as isolated PBMCs, or as DNA extracted from either sample type. V has 3 bases trimmed and J has 4 bases trimmed; junction bases matching no gene number 8. According to the germline V gene, CDR1 reads KGHSH and CDR2 reads LQKENI. The CDR3 starts with the cysteine, ends with the phenylalanine, and has 17 residues. CDR3 DNA only is kept here, 51 bases in frame from base 1. TCRbeta CDR3 regions were amplified from genomic DNA by means of the immunoSEQ Assay, a bias-controlled multiplex PCR. The published analysis was carried out like this. Within the assay, amplification of reference gene primers was used to estimate how many nucleated cells each sample contained. To quantify the absolute abundance of each unique TCRbeta CDR3 rearrangement, sequence reads were collapsed and filtered. Productive Simpson clonality was computed per sample as the square root of Simpson's diversity index over productive rearrangements. TCRdb took this table from immuneACCESS and kept in-frame rearrangements with V and J called. Such tables lack part of the clones; where checked against another copy, unresolved V genes explain under half of the gap, and the rest is unexplained. From that table come the V and J calls and clone size; the DNA was used to work out D and trimming. This sample holds tens of thousands of clones; about 86% were observed only once. The leading ten clones occupy more than 3.5% of the sample.

This clone has more than one count but fewer than ten. Its recognized antigen is unknown. Qualities for individual bases were not recorded, and no much larger clone is one base off. Material for sequencing was peripheral blood. The receptor's source is a man over 45 with acute or convalescent COVID-19. The chain was built from TRBV18 and TRBJ2-2, with 10 middle bases fitting TRBD1. CDR3 loop: CASSPAEGQGTTGELFF. Here is the DNA: TGTGCCAGCTCACCGGCCGAGGGACAGGGGACCACCGGGGAGCTGTTTTTT.